This T cell receptor beta chain was recovered during a study of long-term antiretroviral therapy in people with HIV. Looking at the study overall: Specimens dating back about a decade before the 2015 immediate-ART recommendation are the oldest included. Study outcomes and limitations: Although diversity increased after ART, it remained lower than in transplant donor controls. It was observed that HIV repertoires exhibited narrower CDR3 length ranges than controls.

Survey-level immunoSEQ v3.0 assays were run. The data were produced by immunoSEQ multiplex PCR, yet TCRdb's version contains in-frame clones alone and is incomplete. The sample gives around 28,000 clones, approximately 90% of which show up once; over 4% is in the top ten. Losses at the gene ends were 6 bases for V and 5 bases for J; bases not matched to a gene: 2. The length of the CDR3 is 13 residues. Germline values: CDR1 MNHEY, CDR2 SMNVEV (reference sequence). Points on this clone: The antigen remains unidentified.

The sample was unsorted PBMCs, taken 3.1 years after starting antiretroviral therapy. The sequence came from a man between 18 and 35 years old with HIV. V and J are TRBV27 and TRBJ2-5; TRBD2 agrees at 11 bases. The CDR3 sequence: CASRLAGDETQYF. The CDR3 bases are TGTGCCAGCAGACTAGCGGGGGATGAGACCCAGTACTTC.